This entry is about one T cell receptor beta chain. Its specificity is unknown. This CDR3 is built from 13 residues. The ends were cut back, 6 bases at V and 5 bases at J, with 13 bases in the middle. The data stem from a study of T-cell memory formation after mild COVID-19. The TCR alpha and TCR beta cDNA libraries, bearing sample barcodes and UMIs, were generated by 5'RACE using constant-segment primers. TCRdb passed the 5' RACE reads through MiXCR, listing each CDR3 protein once. The sample has 200,000 to 250,000 distinct CDR3 sequences, 15% seen once. Regarding the study as a whole: Most CD4+ clones that shrank were in CM and EM, while CD8+ ones turned up in EMRA. Among clones contracting day 15 to 85, CD4/CD8 was balanced, whereas later expanders leaned CD4+.

The sequence was collected from an adult woman who had mild COVID-19 (a few samples of this study predate the infection). Cell type and time point are not known. This sequence joins TRBV12-3 or TRBV12-4 and TRBJ1-1; the D gene is possibly TRBD1 (6 bases). Sequencing was carried out using PBMCs or a T cell subset sorted from them (not recorded which). CDR3 sequence reads: CASSRGGWTEAFF. The CDR3 coding sequence is TGTGCCAGCAGCAGGGGTGGATGGACTGAAGCTTTCTTT.